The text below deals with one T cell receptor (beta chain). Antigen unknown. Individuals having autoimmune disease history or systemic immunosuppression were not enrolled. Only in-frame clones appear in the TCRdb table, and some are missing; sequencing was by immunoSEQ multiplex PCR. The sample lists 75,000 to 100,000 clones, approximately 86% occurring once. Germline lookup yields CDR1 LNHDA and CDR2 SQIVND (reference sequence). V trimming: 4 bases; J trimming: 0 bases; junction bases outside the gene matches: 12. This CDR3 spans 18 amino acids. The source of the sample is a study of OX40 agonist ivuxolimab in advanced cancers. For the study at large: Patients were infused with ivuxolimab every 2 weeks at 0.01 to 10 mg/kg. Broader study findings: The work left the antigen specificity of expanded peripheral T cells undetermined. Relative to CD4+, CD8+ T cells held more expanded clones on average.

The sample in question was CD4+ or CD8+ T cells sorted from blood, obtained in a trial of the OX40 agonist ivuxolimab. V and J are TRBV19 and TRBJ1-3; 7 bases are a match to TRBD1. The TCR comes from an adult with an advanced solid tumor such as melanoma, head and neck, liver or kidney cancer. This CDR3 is CASSTPDRARNSGNTIYF. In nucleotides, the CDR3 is TGTGCCAGTAGTACCCCCGACAGGGCCCGAAACTCTGGAAACACCATATATTTT.